These 24 T cell receptor beta chains share one sample of origin, sequenced in a study of T cell repertoires in cytomegalovirus infection. TCRdb re-analysed the reads in MiXCR, keeping a single row per CDR3 protein. In the table there are around 430,000 distinct CDR3 sequences, about two fifths of which are singletons. Their target antigens are unknown. The sequencing here drew on cultured PBMCs, taken from culture after CMV antigen stimulation. The receptor source for this set is a human donor in good health (CMV status not recorded). Some clones in this sample may be carry-over from other donors' samples.

The J gene is TRBJ1-5, the V gene TRBV7-4; maybe TRBD1 (5 bases). Trimming pared 5 bases from V and 7 bases from J, leaving 18 bases between. This CDR3 has 15 amino acids. Per the germline V gene, CDR1 is SGHVT and CDR2 is SQSDAQ. This chain's CDR3 is CASSPDQGGSQPQHF. The CDR3 DNA is TGTGCCAGCAGCCCCGACCAGGGAGGGAGCCAGCCCCAGCATTTT.

The chain uses TRBV28 and TRBJ2-1, with 8 bases aligning to TRBD2. The CDR3 length is 16 residues. Losses at the gene ends were 4 bases for V and 5 bases for J; bases not matched to a gene: 10. Germline CDR1 MDHEN, CDR2 SYDVKM. The CDR3 bases are TGTGCCAGCAGTTCCCTTGTAGCGGGGTCGAACAATGAGCAGTTCTTC. Its protein product is CASSSLVAGSNNEQFF.

The chain employs TRBV6-6 and TRBJ2-1; TRBD2 might be the D (5 bases). The CDR3 contains 15 residues. CDR1 is MNHNY and CDR2 is SVGAGI in the germline V gene (reference sequence). The V gene lost 6 bases and the J gene lost 0 bases, with 12 bases spanning the gap. The CDR3 DNA follows: TGTGCCAGCAGCCAGACCGGAGGCTCCTACAATGAGCAGTTCTTC. Its protein product is CASSQTGGSYNEQFF.

V and J are TRBV28 and TRBJ2-7, with 7 bases identical to TRBD1. The CDR3 sequence is 14 residues long. Germline loops: CDR1 MDHEN, CDR2 SYDVKM. After removal of 4 bases from V and 3 bases from J, the junction contained 6 bases not matched to a gene. The DNA for the CDR3 is TGTGCCAGCAGTTCTCCCGGGACAGACTACGAGCAGTACTTC. It codes for CASSSPGTDYEQYF. The entire variable domain, with the rest obtained from reference TRBV28 and TRBJ2-7, is as follows: DVKVTQSSRYLVKRTGEKVFLECVQDMDHENMFWYRQDPGLGLRLIYFSYDVKMKEKGDIPEGYSVSREKKERFSLILESASTNQTSMYLCASSSPGTDYEQYFGPGTRLTVT.

This sequence joins TRBV7-2 and TRBJ2-3; D is undetermined. This CDR3 has 14 residues. The V end lost 3 bases, the J end lost 2 bases, and 9 bases lay between the germline ends. The V gene's germline CDR1 is SGHTA and CDR2 FQGNSA. In nucleotides, the CDR3 is TGTGCCAGCAGCTTTATTAGGCTCACAGATACGCAGTATTTT. Translation gives CASSFIRLTDTQYF. The full variable domain, in which reference TRBV7-2 and TRBJ2-3 provide the parts outside the CDR3, is GAGVSQSPSNKVTEKGKDVELRCDPISGHTALYWYRQSLGQGLEFLIYFQGNSAPDKSGLPSDRFSAERTGGSVSTLTIQRTQQEDSAVYLCASSFIRLTDTQYFGPGTRLTVL.

The chain employs TRBV2 and TRBJ2-1; D is ambiguous. V shed 0 bases and J shed 11 bases, with 8 bases lying between them. Germline-derived CDR1 and CDR2 are SNHLY and FYNNEI. This CDR3 is 12 amino acids long. CDR3 sequence reads: CASSEALLKQFF. The DNA for the CDR3 is TGTGCCAGCAGTGAAGCGCTCCTTAAGCAGTTCTTC.

This clonotype was detected a few times. The chain has TRBV7-2 and TRBJ2-1, with unresolved D. The germline V and J ends were trimmed by 1 base and 5 bases, with 6 bases remaining between them. Germline CDR1 SGHTA, CDR2 FQGNSA. There are 13 residues in the CDR3. In nucleotides, the CDR3 is TGTGCCAGCAGCTTAGGATTCCACAATGAGCAGTTCTTC. It specifies CASSLGFHNEQFF.

The chain carries TRBV7-2 and TRBJ2-3; 8 bases map to TRBD2. The CDR3 has 14 amino acids. The germline CDR1 and CDR2 sequences are SGHTA and FQGNSA. The V gene end was trimmed by 5 bases and the J gene end by 10 bases; junction bases not matched to a gene: 11. The CDR3 protein is CASSPAGVPPAQYF. For the CDR3, the DNA is TGTGCCAGCAGCCCAGCGGGGGTCCCCCCGGCGCAGTATTTT.

The genes are TRBV29-1 and TRBJ2-7, with TRBD1 matching 12 bases. Germline V CDR1 and CDR2: SQVTM, ANQGSEA. J lost 4 bases, V lost 2 bases, and 3 bases had no gene match. The CDR3 consists of 14 residues. The CDR3 is CSVEPGQGAYEQYF. In DNA form, the CDR3 reads TGCAGCGTTGAACCGGGACAGGGGGCATACGAGCAGTACTTC.

The chain joins TRBV19 to TRBJ2-4, with D possibly matching TRBD1 (5 bases). The CDR3 runs to 15 residues. V lost 9 bases to trimming and J lost 1 base, with 16 bases between them. Germline lookup yields CDR1 LNHDA and CDR2 SQIVND (reference sequence). CDR3 sequence reads: CASRPVAGAKNIQYF. The CDR3 DNA reads TGTGCCAGCCGTCCCGTAGCAGGGGCCAAAAACATTCAGTACTTC.

The CDR3 DNA reads TGCAGCGTTGCCCGGGACCGAGTGATGGGTGAAGCTTTCTTT. This sequence encodes CSVARDRVMGEAFF. The V and J genes are TRBV29-1 and TRBJ1-1; D might be TRBD1 (5 bases). Germline V gene sequence: CDR1 SQVTM, CDR2 ANQGSEA. V dropped 4 bases and J dropped 7 bases, with 19 bases sitting between them. This CDR3 contains 14 residues.

This chain links TRBV5-1 with TRBJ1-2; 9 bases align to TRBD1. Germline values: CDR1 SGHRS, CDR2 YFSETQ. J was trimmed by 6 bases and V by 4 bases; bases with no gene match: 7. There are 14 residues in the CDR3. CDR3 protein: CASSPRGQGDGYTF. The CDR3 nucleotides read TGCGCCAGCAGCCCTAGGGGACAGGGAGATGGCTACACCTTC.

The chain is built from TRBV7-9 and TRBJ1-2; D is perhaps TRBD1 (6 bases). CDR1 and CDR2 (germline): SEHNR, FQNEAQ (reference sequence). The CDR3 sequence is 14 residues long. The ends were cut back, 4 bases at V and 1 base at J, with 10 bases in the middle. The DNA of the CDR3 is TGTGCCAGCAGCTCCGGACAGTTTAACTATGGCTACACCTTC. It specifies CASSSGQFNYGYTF. The full variable domain, with the rest looked up from reference TRBV7-9 and TRBJ1-2, is DTGVSQNPRHKITKRGQNVTFRCDPISEHNRLYWYRQTLGQGPEFLTYFQNEAQLEKSRLLSDRFSAERPKGSFSTLEIQRTEQGDSAMYLCASSSGQFNYGYTFGSGTRLTVV.

This clonotype was seen more than once but under ten times. The chain has TRBV19 and TRBJ1-1, with TRBD1 matching 8 bases. The CDR3 covers 15 residues. With V trimmed by 6 bases and J by 3 bases, 9 bases remained unmatched. Germline CDR1 reads LNHDA; CDR2 reads SQIVND (reference sequence). CDR3 nucleotides: TGTGCCAGTAGCACTCGGGTGACAGGGGACACTGAAGCTTTCTTT. It codes for CASSTRVTGDTEAFF.

The chain recombines TRBV12-3 or TRBV12-4 with TRBJ1-5; the match to TRBD1 covers 8 bases. Losses at the gene ends were 7 bases for V and 3 bases for J; bases not matched to a gene: 5. The CDR3 length is 14 residues. CDR3 protein: CASNTGGANQPQHF. CDR3 bases: TGTGCCAGCAATACAGGGGGAGCCAATCAGCCCCAGCATTTT.

This clonotype was seen at least ten times. The chain couples TRBV7-2 to TRBJ2-3; D unresolved. The length of the CDR3 is 13 residues. Trimming pared 5 bases from V and 1 base from J, leaving 7 bases between. The germline CDR1 and CDR2 sequences are SGHTA and FQGNSA. Here the CDR3 reads CASSLSRTDTQYF. DNA for the CDR3: TGTGCCAGCAGCCTTAGCCGCACAGATACGCAGTATTTT.

V usage is TRBV6-7 and J usage is TRBJ1-1, with 9 bases identical to TRBD1. TRBV6-7 is assigned to the ORF class and has an uncertain function. J was trimmed by 6 bases and V by 6 bases; bases with no gene match: 8. The CDR3 is 14 residues long. The CDR3 DNA is TGTGCCAGCAGCAGGGACAGGGTCGAGGCTGAAGCTTTCTTT. Translation gives CASSRDRVEAEAFF.

A few counts support this clonotype. The chain recombines TRBV20-1 with TRBJ2-1; 9 bases align to TRBD2. V dropped 5 bases and J dropped 4; count of bases not matched to a gene: 21. The CDR3 is made up of 19 amino acids. The V gene's germline CDR1 is DFQATT and CDR2 SNEGSKA (reference sequence). The CDR3 sequence is CSAPPPAFSGGSIYNEQFF. In nucleotides, the CDR3 is TGCAGTGCTCCCCCCCCCGCGTTCAGCGGGGGGTCAATTTACAATGAGCAGTTCTTC.

The chain joins TRBV12-3 or TRBV12-4 to TRBJ1-5, with 10 nucleotides matching TRBD1. Trimming took 5 bases from V and 0 from J; bases not matched to a gene: 7. CDR3 size: 17 residues. The CDR3 region is CASSVGTGAISNQPQHF. As DNA, the CDR3 is TGTGCCAGCAGTGTCGGGACAGGGGCGATTAGCAATCAGCCCCAGCATTTT.

This clonotype came up a few times. This chain connects TRBV30 to TRBJ1-6; perhaps TRBD1 as D (6 bases). The CDR3 has 16 amino acids. Trimming cost V 6 bases and J 0 bases, with 15 bases left between them. Germline assignment: CDR1 GTSNPN and CDR2 SVGIG (reference sequence). DNA for the CDR3: TGTGCCTGTAGGACGGACAGTGACTCCTATAATTCACCCCTCCACTTT. Translating gives CACRTDSDSYNSPLHF.

This rearrangement joins TRBV7-6 to TRBJ2-1; no clear D. The germline CDR1 and CDR2 sequences are SGHVS and FNYEAQ. Between the trimmed V and J ends, which lost 1 base and 7 bases, there was a span of 11 bases. This CDR3 has 14 residues. The CDR3 reads CASSLEGMVNEQFF. Written as DNA, the CDR3 is TGTGCCAGCAGCTTAGAAGGGATGGTGAATGAGCAGTTCTTC.

In this sample, this clonotype turned up a few times. The genes are TRBV12-3 or TRBV12-4 and TRBJ1-5; perhaps TRBD1 as D (5 bases). Between the trimmed V and J ends, which lost 5 bases and 7 bases, there was a span of 12 bases. CDR3 length equals 13 residues. This chain's CDR3 is CASSTGREQPQHF. CDR3 bases: TGTGCCAGCAGTACGGGACGGGAGCAGCCCCAGCATTTT.

This rearrangement joins TRBV7-2 to TRBJ2-3; TRBD2 aligns across 14 bases. The CDR3 is made up of 17 amino acids. With V trimmed by 5 bases and J by 5 bases, 9 bases remained unmatched. Per the germline V gene, CDR1 is SGHTA and CDR2 is FQGNSA. CDR3 in amino acids: CASSPRLAGGIIDTQYF. The CDR3 DNA reads TGTGCCAGCAGCCCTAGACTAGCGGGGGGGATCATAGATACGCAGTATTTT.

The chain links TRBV7-9 to TRBJ2-1; 12 positions match TRBD2. CDR1 is SEHNR and CDR2 is FQNEAQ in the germline V gene (reference sequence). The CDR3 covers 16 residues. Trimming cost V 5 bases and J 4 bases; bases outside gene matches: 6. The CDR3 loop reads CASSPTSGGKYNEQFF. The CDR3 DNA reads as TGTGCCAGCAGCCCGACTAGCGGGGGAAAATACAATGAGCAGTTCTTC.